This TCR beta chain was captured in a study of cytomegalovirus exposure and HLA in healthy donors. Study-wide results and caveats: The study designated 150 or so TCR beta chains cytomegalovirus-associated. Reported performance of the classifier showed diagnosis of cytomegalovirus status with high specificity and sensitivity.

Here immunoSEQ multiplex PCR was the method, and the copy in TCRdb shows in-frame clones only, minus some. Of 250,000 to 350,000 clones listed, roughly 90% are singletons. This clone showed up just once. Its antigen remains unknown. Trimming took off 4 bases at V and 5 bases at J, with 11 bases between the two ends. Germline loops: CDR1 MNHEY, CDR2 SMNVEV (reference sequence). The CDR3 has 14 amino acids. This chain uses TRBV27 with TRBJ2-2; no clear D gene. The TCR comes from a woman in her twenties or thirties in good health and CMV-seropositive. The sample consisted of PBMCs. CDR3 in amino acids: CASSSTRGTGELFF. The CDR3 region has the DNA TGTGCCAGCAGTTCCACCCGCGGTACCGGGGAGCTGTTTTTT.